There are a few counts of the clone carrying this T cell receptor (beta chain). Its antigen is unidentified. The entry originates in a study of beta chain features in type 1 diabetes. Findings and limits, study-wide: Insertions were fewer and deletions more numerous at VDJ junctions in type 1 diabetes patients. It was possible that PCR favored shorter templates, equally so in patients and controls. A moderate, significant TCRB CDR3 shortening appeared in type 1 diabetes across four CD4+ subsets.

This CDR3 spans 13 amino acids. Germline loops: CDR1 SQVTM, CDR2 ANQGSEA. Trimming took 7 bases from V and 1 from J, leaving 13 bases between them. Expressed TCRB transcripts were sequenced, since all the RNA that had been isolated was reverse transcribed. Clones were read by immunoSEQ multiplex PCR, and TCRdb kept only the in-frame ones, dropping some. The table includes about 15,000 clones, approximately 69% detected once. The TCR originated in a woman aged 18-30 years with type 1 diabetes. The sample was stem cell memory CD4+ T cells from blood. The chain recombines TRBV29-1 with TRBJ1-1; D is possibly TRBD1 (6 bases). CDR3 bases: TGCAGCGGCTCCAGGGGAACGAACACTGAAGCTTTCTTT. This codes for CSGSRGTNTEAFF.